Below are 10 T cell receptor beta chains sequenced from a single sample in a study of blood T cells in healthy people across ages. Next came a second PCR, run for 7 to 11 cycles, which used a sample-barcoded 5' primer along with a J-beta primer mix. Via MiXCR, TCRdb re-called the 5' RACE reads, giving one row per CDR3 protein. The data contain some 700,000 distinct CDR3 sequences, about 20% of them singletons. What was sequenced was blood. Receptors were obtained from a man aged 65 to 79 in good health.

This clonotype was seen only a few times. The gene calls are TRBV3-1 and TRBJ1-4; D unresolved. The ends were cut back, 1 base at V and 1 base at J, with 7 bases in the middle. Germline CDR1 LGHDT, CDR2 YNNKEL (reference sequence). This CDR3 comprises 15 residues. CDR3 loop: CASSQARGTNEKLFF. For the CDR3, the DNA is TGTGCCAGCAGCCAAGCCCGGGGAACTAATGAAAAACTGTTTTTT.

This clonotype has more than one count but fewer than ten. This sequence joins TRBV10-3 and TRBJ2-3; possibly TRBD1 or TRBD2 for D (6 bases each). The V gene's germline CDR1 is ENHRY and CDR2 SYGVKD. V lost 3 bases and J lost 1, with 17 bases in between. The CDR3 contains 17 residues. The CDR3 sequence: CAISDSLGGGGTDTQYF. The CDR3 DNA reads as TGTGCCATCAGTGACTCCCTGGGGGGCGGGGGCACAGATACGCAGTATTTT.

This clonotype was seen only a few times. The chain is built from TRBV7-9 and TRBJ2-2; D gene unclear. V was cut by 0 bases and J by 2 bases, with 10 bases left in between. CDR1 is SEHNR and CDR2 is FQNEAQ in the germline V gene (reference sequence). CDR3 size: 16 residues. CDR3 sequence reads: CASSLAGTFNTGELFF. CDR3 DNA: TGTGCCAGCAGCTTAGCGGGAACCTTCAACACCGGGGAGCTGTTTTTT.

The chain combines TRBV6-4 with TRBJ2-3; D is perhaps TRBD2 (6 bases). Germline CDR1 reads MRHNA; CDR2 reads SNTAGT. V was trimmed by 2 bases and J by 0 bases, leaving 6 bases between them. The CDR3 runs to 14 residues. The chain's CDR3 is CASSDAGSTDTQYF. CDR3 nucleotide sequence: TGTGCCAGCAGTGACGCGGGGAGCACAGATACGCAGTATTTT.

The rearrangement joins TRBV7-2 to TRBJ2-6, with D hard to call. The CDR3 extends over 17 amino acids. In germline, CDR1 is SGHTA, CDR2 FQGNSA. Trimming took 3 bases from V and 2 from J, leaving 14 bases between them. Here the CDR3 DNA reads TGTGCCAGCAGCTTCATGGGCAAAGGCGCTGGGGCCAACGTCCTGACTTTC. Translated, it gives CASSFMGKGAGANVLTF.

This chain joins TRBV28 and TRBJ2-3, with TRBD2 matching over 7 bases. The germline CDR1 and CDR2 sequences are MDHEN and SYDVKM. With V trimmed by 4 bases and J by 10 bases, 14 bases remained unmatched. The CDR3 sequence is 15 residues long. The CDR3 region has the DNA TGTGCCAGCAGTTCCCCTGGGGGGGTTCTGCAGGCGCAGTATTTT. Translation: CASSSPGGVLQAQYF.

Only a few counts were recorded for this clonotype. The genes are TRBV3-1 and TRBJ1-4, with D perhaps matching TRBD1 (5 bases). V was clipped by 5 bases and J by 5 bases, with 15 bases between them. The CDR3 loop spans 15 amino acids. Germline values: CDR1 LGHDT, CDR2 YNNKEL (reference sequence). CDR3: CASSFEGNPNEKLFF. CDR3 coding DNA: TGTGCCAGCAGCTTCGAGGGGAATCCAAATGAAAAACTGTTTTTT.

The J gene is TRBJ1-4, the V gene TRBV20-1; the D is unclear. Germline V CDR1 and CDR2: DFQATT, SNEGSKA (reference sequence). The CDR3 runs 13 residues. The V gene lost 4 bases and the J gene lost 7 bases, with 13 bases spanning the gap. This CDR3 is CSAMAEGFEKLFF. Written as DNA, the CDR3 is TGCAGTGCTATGGCGGAGGGTTTTGAAAAACTGTTTTTT.

This clonotype was picked up many times. One junction end does not reproduce the germline sequence, and a read error may be involved. This rearrangement joins TRBV20-1 to TRBJ1-5; the D is unclear. The CDR3 consists of 13 residues. Germline loops: CDR1 DFQATT, CDR2 SNEGSKA (reference sequence). CDR3 nucleotide sequence: TGCAGTGCAAGAGAGGGTAGCAATCAGCCCCAGCATTTT. Translating gives CSAREGSNQPQHF.

The CDR3 DNA reads TGCGCCAGCAGCCAGGCTAGCGGGGGGGCGATAGATACGCAGTATTTT. This gives the protein CASSQASGGAIDTQYF. The chain is built from TRBV4-1 and TRBJ2-3; 12 positions agree with TRBD2. This CDR3 spans 16 amino acids. Losses at the gene ends were 3 bases for V and 5 bases for J; bases not matched to a gene: 6. Germline V lookup: CDR1 MGHRA, CDR2 YSYEKL.